The next 17 T cell receptor beta chains were all read from a single sample in a study of response to subunit inactivated influenza vaccine (dated by TCRdb to 2016 to 2019). The library was produced with RT-PCR. Sequencing was carried out with an Illumina HiSeq 2500. The raw public data were reprocessed by TCRdb itself: fastp quality trimming at Q25, MiXCR clonotype calling, in-frame beta chains only. For every CDR3 protein sequence, its rows merge into one entry that carries the most common genes and DNA. Here the sample has 650,000 to 850,000 distinct CDR3 sequences; about 15% occur a single time. Around 6.5% of the sample lies in the top ten. Sequenced here: PBMCs from blood, sampled roughly 2 weeks before vaccination. The source of these receptors is a man aged 50-60 years who received an inactivated influenza vaccine. Donor details come from another sample of the same person, matched by shared clones.

This clonotype showed up many times. The rearrangement joins TRBV14 to TRBJ2-1; 9 bases agree with TRBD2. J gave up 7 bases and V 4 bases, and 17 bases lay outside the gene matches. This CDR3 is built from 18 residues. Germline assignment: CDR1 SGHDN and CDR2 FVKESK. The CDR3 sequence: CASSPGRRRREGPNEQFF. CDR3 sequence (DNA): TGTGCCAGCAGCCCAGGTCGGCGTCGGCGGGAGGGCCCTAATGAGCAGTTCTTC.

DNA of the CDR3: TGTGCCAGCAGCCAAGGGCCCGCAAACACCGGGGAGCTGTTTTTT. Translating gives CASSQGPANTGELFF. This chain connects TRBV14 to TRBJ2-2; D not certain. The CDR3 spans 15 residues. Trimming cost V 1 base and J 2 bases, with 8 bases left between them. Germline V gene sequence: CDR1 SGHDN, CDR2 FVKESK.

The chain joins TRBV13 to TRBJ2-4; D possibly corresponds to TRBD2 (6 bases). This CDR3 spans 17 amino acids. The V end was cut by 5 bases, the J end by 2 bases, with 19 bases between. CDR1 and CDR2 (germline): PRHDT, FYEKMQ (reference sequence). The CDR3 coding sequence is TGTGCCAGCAGCCCGGTCCAGGGAGGAGGAACCAAAAACATTCAGTACTTC. It translates to CASSPVQGGGTKNIQYF.

This clonotype occurred many times. V and J are TRBV4-3 and TRBJ2-2; TRBD2 matches at 11 bases. CDR1 and CDR2 (germline): LGHNA, YSLEER. The V gene end was trimmed by 4 bases and the J gene end by 5 bases; junction bases not matched to a gene: 3. This CDR3 contains 15 residues. The CDR3 DNA reads TGCGCCAGCAGCCCGAGGACTAGCGGGACCGGGGAGCTGTTTTTT. It specifies CASSPRTSGTGELFF.

This clonotype has just a few counts. The gene calls are TRBV11-2 and TRBJ1-4; the match to TRBD1 covers 8 bases. The V segment lost 5 bases and the J segment 8 bases; nucleotides outside the gene matches: 10. The CDR3 is 15 residues long. Looked up from germline, CDR1 is SGHAT and CDR2 is FQNNGV. CDR3 in amino acids: CASSMGQVIKEKLFF. CDR3 bases: TGTGCCAGCAGCATGGGACAGGTCATAAAAGAAAAACTGTTTTTT.

This clonotype was observed a handful of times. The chain carries TRBV20-1 and TRBJ2-2; TRBD2 matches 10 bases. V lost 6 bases and J lost 5; bases outside the gene matches: 12. The CDR3 spans 16 residues. The V gene's germline CDR1 is DFQATT and CDR2 SNEGSKA (reference sequence). The CDR3 loop reads CSAKRGAGGRTGELFF. CDR3 in DNA: TGCAGTGCGAAAAGGGGAGCGGGAGGGAGAACCGGGGAGCTGTTTTTT.

This clonotype was observed many times. The chain combines TRBV7-2 with TRBJ1-2; 9 bases line up with TRBD1. The germline V gene encodes CDR1 SGHTA and CDR2 FQGNSA. This CDR3 has 15 residues. V lost 5 bases to trimming and J lost 7 bases; unmatched junction nucleotides: 11. The CDR3 nucleotides read TGTGCCAGCAGCGCTACAGGGGGCTGGTTGTTTGGCTACACCTTC. Protein product: CASSATGGWLFGYTF.

The chain recombines TRBV27 with TRBJ2-7; TRBD2 aligns across 11 bases. In germline, CDR1 is MNHEY, CDR2 SMNVEV (reference sequence). This CDR3 has 16 residues. J was trimmed by 2 bases and V by 5 bases; bases with no gene match: 8. The CDR3 DNA reads as TGTGCCAGCAGTACCAGGACTAGCGGGCGACCCTACGAGCAGTACTTC. Its protein is CASSTRTSGRPYEQYF.

This chain links TRBV6-1 with TRBJ2-1; the D gene is possibly TRBD2 (5 bases). The germline V gene has CDR1 MNHNS and CDR2 SASEGT. Trimming left V 6 bases short and J 4 bases short, with 19 bases between. This CDR3 region has 16 residues. The CDR3 coding sequence is TGTGCCAGCAGGGAACTAGGGTTCGGCGGATACAATGAGCAGTTCTTC. It specifies CASRELGFGGYNEQFF.

This clonotype appeared a few times. The rearrangement links TRBV7-9 to TRBJ2-1; 7 nucleotides line up with TRBD1. Per germline, CDR1 SEHNR and CDR2 FQNEAQ (reference sequence). With V trimmed by 4 bases and J by 2 bases, 5 bases remained unmatched. The CDR3 is 15 residues long. The CDR3 protein is CASSSSGTAYNEQFF. For the CDR3, the DNA is TGTGCCAGCAGCTCTTCCGGGACAGCCTACAATGAGCAGTTCTTC.

This clonotype came up a few times. This sequence joins TRBV20-1 and TRBJ2-1; possible D gene TRBD2, 6 bases. Germline V lookup: CDR1 DFQATT, CDR2 SNEGSKA (reference sequence). CDR3 length: 15 amino acids. Trimming took off 5 bases at V and 0 bases at J, with 14 bases between the two ends. CDR3 in DNA: TGCAGTGCTCCAAAAGGGAGGATCTCCTACAATGAGCAGTTCTTC. As protein: CSAPKGRISYNEQFF.

This clonotype has only a few counts. Here the CDR3 DNA reads TGCGCCAGCTCACAGGCCGAGAACACCGGGGAGCTGTTTTTT. Its protein product is CASSQAENTGELFF. This sequence joins TRBV4-3 and TRBJ2-2; TRBD1 might be the D (5 bases). This CDR3 is built from 14 residues. The V end lost 8 bases, the J end lost 1 base, and 11 bases lay between the germline ends. Germline-derived CDR1 and CDR2 are LGHNA and YSLEER.

This clonotype was seen only a few times. This rearrangement joins TRBV20-1 to TRBJ2-3; TRBD1 might be the D (6 bases). V shed 6 bases and J shed 4 bases, with 14 bases lying between them. This CDR3 has 13 residues. Germline CDR1 and CDR2: DFQATT and SNEGSKA (reference sequence). CDR3 bases: TGCAGTGCCAGAACAGGGTGGGCAGATACGCAGTATTTT. Translating it yields CSARTGWADTQYF.

V is TRBV12-3 or TRBV12-4 and J is TRBJ2-3; D is unclear. Trimming took off 5 bases at V and 1 base at J, with 7 bases between the two ends. The CDR3 length is 13 residues. CDR3 sequence (DNA): TGTGCCAGCAGTCACCAGGGCACAGATACGCAGTATTTT. Its protein product is CASSHQGTDTQYF.

This clonotype was observed at least ten times. The rearrangement uses TRBV7-2 and TRBJ2-1; D perhaps matches TRBD1 (6 bases). Trimming pared 5 bases from V and 7 bases from J, leaving 21 bases between. Germline CDR1 is SGHTA and CDR2 is FQGNSA. The CDR3 covers 16 residues. The CDR3 sequence: CASSLRTANILNEQFF. The DNA for the CDR3 is TGTGCCAGCAGCCTAAGGACAGCCAATATTTTGAATGAGCAGTTCTTC. The full variable domain, its missing parts supplied by reference TRBV7-2 and TRBJ2-1, is GAGVSQSPSNKVTEKGKDVELRCDPISGHTALYWYRQSLGQGLEFLIYFQGNSAPDKSGLPSDRFSAERTGGSVSTLTIQRTQQEDSAVYLCASSLRTANILNEQFFGPGTRLTVL.

The J gene is TRBJ2-5, the V gene TRBV11-2; D is unresolved. The V and J ends lost 7 bases and 4 bases respectively, with 13 bases between them. Germline V CDR1 and CDR2: SGHAT, FQNNGV. The CDR3 has 13 residues. The CDR3 protein is CASIRALGETQYF. CDR3 bases: TGTGCCAGCATCCGGGCCCTGGGAGAGACCCAGTACTTC.

The CDR3: CASSLLPGQGVYEQYF. The CDR3 nucleotides read TGCGCCAGCAGCCTTCTTCCGGGACAGGGGGTGTACGAGCAGTACTTC. The chain couples TRBV5-1 to TRBJ2-7, with TRBD1 identical over 11 bases. The CDR3 spans 16 residues. The V and J ends lost 4 bases and 4 bases, in that order; junction bases with no gene match: 10. Germline assignment: CDR1 SGHRS and CDR2 YFSETQ.